This passage covers 10 T cell receptor beta chains from one sample sequenced in a study of graft-versus-host responses after intestinal transplantation. Sequencing used immunoSEQ multiplex PCR; TCRdb keeps in-frame clones, though not all of them. The profile covers tens of thousands of clones, with around 94% appearing a single time and more than 0.4% taken by the ten largest. Sequencing was performed on PBMCs, taken 156 days after intestinal transplant. Receptor source: a human patient who received an intestinal transplant, so some T cells may come from the graft donor.

This chain links TRBV18 with TRBJ2-1, with 9 bases aligning to TRBD1. Germline V lookup: CDR1 KGHSH, CDR2 LQKENI. After removal of 8 bases from V and 9 bases from J, the junction contained 5 bases not matched to a gene. The CDR3 runs 12 residues. As DNA, the CDR3 is TGTGCCAGCGCGGGACAGGGTGGTGAGCAGTTCTTC. Its translation is CASAGQGGEQFF.

V usage is TRBV19 and J usage is TRBJ1-1, with TRBD1 as a possible D gene (5 bases). Germline V gives CDR1 LNHDA, CDR2 SQIVND (reference sequence). Trimming left V 0 bases short and J 1 base short, with 6 bases between. CDR3 size: 14 residues. CDR3 in amino acids: CASSIEQENTEAFF. The CDR3 DNA reads TGTGCCAGTAGTATAGAACAGGAGAACACTGAAGCTTTCTTT.

The chain carries TRBV11-2 and TRBJ2-7; D tentatively fits TRBD1 or TRBD2 (5 bases each). Germline values: CDR1 SGHAT, CDR2 FQNNGV. CDR3 length equals 15 residues. V gave up 5 bases and J gave up 3 bases, with 17 bases separating them. The CDR3 reads CASSLILGVGYEQYF. The CDR3, as DNA: TGTGCCAGCAGCCTTATCCTGGGGGTGGGCTACGAGCAGTACTTC.

The sample holds one count of this clone. The rearrangement uses TRBV5-6 and TRBJ2-2; no clear D. The V and J ends lost 2 bases and 4 bases respectively, with 6 bases between them. The CDR3 extends over 13 amino acids. CDR1 and CDR2 from the germline V gene are SGHDT and YYEEEE. CDR3 sequence reads: CASSFPSTGELFF. The CDR3 nucleotides are TGTGCCAGCAGCTTCCCGAGCACCGGGGAGCTGTTTTTT.

This chain uses TRBV7-9 with TRBJ1-2, with TRBD1 matching 9 bases. Trimming cost V 1 base and J 6 bases; bases outside gene matches: 6. CDR3 length: 15 residues. Germline V gene sequence: CDR1 SEHNR, CDR2 FQNEAQ (reference sequence). CDR3 residues: CASSLGRDRENGYTF. CDR3 nucleotides: TGTGCCAGCAGCTTAGGACGGGACAGGGAGAATGGCTACACCTTC.

The V and J genes are TRBV4-2 and TRBJ1-1; 7 bases match TRBD1. The germline gives CDR1 LGHNA, CDR2 YNFKEQ. The CDR3 is made up of 17 amino acids. V shed 0 bases and J 1 base; nucleotides not matched to a gene: 8. This CDR3 reads CASSQETLTGTNTEAFF. As DNA, the CDR3 is TGTGCCAGCAGCCAAGAGACCCTGACAGGGACGAACACTGAAGCTTTCTTT.

V is TRBV19 and J is TRBJ2-7, with D uncertain. V was clipped by 4 bases and J by 6 bases, with 13 bases between them. The CDR3 runs to 13 residues. Germline V gene sequence: CDR1 LNHDA, CDR2 SQIVND (reference sequence). CDR3 protein: CASSNPGGFEQYF. As DNA, the CDR3 is TGTGCCAGTAGTAACCCAGGTGGATTCGAGCAGTACTTC.

The rearrangement joins TRBV25-1 to TRBJ1-1; D is possibly TRBD1 (5 bases). Germline-derived CDR1 and CDR2 are MGHDK and SYGVNS. Deletions cut 8 bases from V and 4 bases from J, with 17 bases between. The CDR3 has 14 residues. The CDR3 here is CASPLGAVSTEAFF. The DNA of the CDR3 is TGTGCCAGCCCACTAGGGGCGGTGAGCACTGAAGCTTTCTTT. Variable domain in full (rest from reference TRBV25-1 and TRBJ1-1): EADIYQTPRYLVIGTGKKITLECSQTMGHDKMYWYQQDPGMELHLIHYSYGVNSTEKGDLSSESTVSRIRTEHFPLTLESARPSHTSQYLCASPLGAVSTEAFFGQGTRLTVV.

The rearrangement uses TRBV6-5 and TRBJ2-1, with D unresolved. The CDR3 contains 11 residues. Germline CDR1 MNHEY, CDR2 SVGAGI. Between the trimmed V and J ends, which lost 5 bases and 7 bases, there was a span of 6 bases. The CDR3 DNA follows: TGTGCCAGCAGTGCCACTAATGAGCAGTTCTTC. Protein product: CASSATNEQFF.

V is TRBV18 and J is TRBJ2-5; D is undetermined. Trimming cost V 5 bases and J 5 bases, with 15 bases left between them. This CDR3 is built from 14 residues. Germline CDR1 reads KGHSH; CDR2 reads LQKENI. The CDR3 loop is CASSSISVGETQYF. The DNA for the CDR3 is TGTGCCAGCTCATCCATTAGTGTTGGGGAGACCCAGTACTTC.